This T cell receptor beta chain was obtained from a study of neurological immune-mediated disorders. Time point defined: longitudinal time-point 3. The cDNA was generated by 5'RACE with 10-nucleotide random UMIs. In each sequencing run, over 180 million TCR-beta sequences were generated from 15-18 subjects. TCRdb reprocessed the 5' RACE reads with MiXCR, giving one entry per CDR3 protein. This sample has about 99,000 distinct CDR3 sequences, with approximately 11% found just once. V lost 6 bases, J lost 0 bases, and 24 bases lay in between. This CDR3 is built from 19 residues. The germline gives CDR1 SGHTA, CDR2 FQGNSA. Study-level findings and limits: Expansion of TCR clones was greatest in HTLV-1-associated myelopathy and smallest in multiple sclerosis, where it fell below that of healthy controls.

This clonotype was recorded many times. Its specificity is not known. This sequence originates from a female donor with HTLV-1-associated myelopathy (HAM/TSP). The sample consisted of PBMCs. The rearrangement uses TRBV7-2 and TRBJ2-1; no firm D call. Written as DNA, the CDR3 is TGTGCCAGCAGTTACAAGGCCAATACGGCCAGCAGCTCCTACAATGAGCAGTTCTTC. Its translation: CASSYKANTASSSYNEQFF.